This TCR beta chain was captured by sequencing in a study of cytomegalovirus exposure and HLA in healthy donors (dated by TCRdb to the late 2010s). A note on the overall study: The 666 repertoires of the first cohort and the 120 validation repertoires were produced on the same platform, according to a later analysis. The study aimed to test whether cataloging public T cell receptors could reveal signatures of past pathogen exposure. In addition to the first cohort of several hundred subjects, a separate validation cohort of around 110 different subjects was used. High-throughput TCR immunosequencing, statistical association of individual TCRs with disease status, and machine learning were combined to predict cytomegalovirus infection status. Overall results and qualifications from the work: While some public TCRs were present in many individuals, most TCR sequences turned up only very rarely across donors. In the study, about 150 TCR beta chains were listed as associated with cytomegalovirus. A later analysis found that TCRs clustered in the first cohort also tended to co-occur in the approximately 120 validation repertoires, with approximately 94% of cluster scores above 0. According to the authors, the approach could potentially be generalized to other disease states and immunological phenotypes. A few of the identified cytomegalovirus-associated TCR beta chains were confirmed in vitro to be specific for cytomegalovirus antigens. A later analysis lacked HLA typing for the validation cohort, so it scored co-occurrence in that cohort across all 120 repertoires. The classifier was reported to diagnose cytomegalovirus status with high specificity and sensitivity in both the original and validation cohorts.

The donors belonged to the validation cohort of about 130 subjects, which was separate from the roughly 700-subject first cohort. V loses 2 bases of germline sequence and J loses 2 bases, and the interval between the two ends is 12 bases. The germline V gene supplies CDR1 SGHTA and CDR2 FQGNSA. The CDR3 measures 15 amino acids from cysteine to phenylalanine. Solely the CDR3 DNA is kept, with 45 bases framed from the first base. This clone was seen a single time. Its antigen remains undetermined. No base-level quality is on record; no much larger clone is a single base apart. The library was prepared using the immunoSEQ multiplex PCR assay. The authors' pipeline ran thus. To diagnose cytomegalovirus status from the catalog of TCR beta chain sequences, a statistical classification framework was built. The table was pulled from immuneACCESS by TCRdb, which kept in-frame rearrangements only. Such tables lose some clones; where checked, under half of the loss comes from unresolved V genes, and the rest has no known cause. The DNA gave D and trimming, while V, J and clone size come from that table. The sample includes 250,000 to 400,000 clones, with approximately 86% observed a single time. The ten most abundant clones make up about 1% of the sample.

This chain is built from TRBV7-2 and TRBJ2-5; there is no confident call for the D gene. This receptor was taken from a woman aged 25 to 39 in good health and CMV-seropositive. Sample: PBMCs. The nucleotide sequence is given as TGTGCCAGCAGCTTAATACAAGGGATACAAGAGACCCAGTACTTC. Translated, it reads CASSLIQGIQETQYF. This CDR3, with the reference TRBV7-2 and TRBJ2-5 proteins standing in past its ends, gives the full variable domain GAGVSQSPSNKVTEKGKDVELRCDPISGHTALYWYRQSLGQGLEFLIYFQGNSAPDKSGLPSDRFSAERTGGSVSTLTIQRTQQEDSAVYLCASSLIQGIQETQYFGPGTRLLVL.